The clone carrying this TCR beta chain has a single count. This sample stems from a study of blood T cell repertoires in COVID-19. Study-level information: COVID-19 samples from acute and convalescent phases originated in the United States, Italy and Spain.

Germline V gene data show CDR1 as LNHNV and CDR2 as YYDKDF (reference sequence). With 3 bases removed from V and 1 base from J, the gap between germline ends came to 17 bases. The CDR3 extends over 17 amino acids. Self-reported history from a screening survey and questionnaire set each donor's cohort. Cohort 3 recovered donors had two negative PCRs, clearance, or symptom resolution. Clones were sequenced by immunoSEQ multiplex PCR, and TCRdb holds only the in-frame ones, with some missing. The sample lists 250,000 or so clones, around nine tenths occurring once. The specimen sequenced was PBMCs or T cells enriched from blood (not recorded which). The TCR sequence derives from a woman under 30 who had recovered from COVID-19. The chain couples TRBV15 to TRBJ2-3, with D maybe TRBD2 (6 bases). The CDR3 is CATSRRPSGGGTDTQYF. CDR3 bases: TGTGCCACCAGCAGGAGGCCTTCTGGCGGGGGCACAGATACGCAGTATTTT.